This record covers a single TCR beta chain. This clone's antigen is unknown. Base-call qualities are not available, and no considerably larger clone is one nucleotide away. Measured from the cysteine to the phenylalanine, the CDR3 is 13 residues long. Kept here is only the CDR3 DNA, which spans 39 bases and is read in frame from base 1. V is reduced by 7 bases and J by 7 bases, leaving a spacing of 14 bases between them. The CDR1 and CDR2 encoded by the germline V gene (reference sequence) are GTSNPN and SVGIG. This entry comes from a study of blood T cells in healthy people across ages (dated by TCRdb to 2015 to 2017). A note on the overall study: In model experiments, roughly one uniquely barcoded TCR beta cDNA molecule per two T cells was captured by template switching. Age-related changes in TCR beta repertoire diversity were measured in the study by deep sequencing normalized with unique cDNA molecular identifiers. Four age groups were formed from the donors: young (average roughly 15 years), middle-aged (around 41), aged (roughly 58) and long-lived (around 82). To avoid experimental bias, donors of different ages were spread randomly across the sequencing lanes. For two donors (one aged 18 to 29 and one aged 80 or older), the study analyzed two additional independent replicas of 1 million unique cDNA reads from the same blood draw.

Systemically healthy Caucasian individuals from Russia, some 38 in total and aged roughly 6 to 100 years, were included as donors. Ten milliliters of peripheral blood were collected from each donor into EDTA-treated Vacutainer tubes. Ficoll-Paque density-gradient centrifugation was used to isolate PBMCs, with at least 6 million per sample. Total RNA, at least 6 micrograms per sample, was extracted from PBMCs with Trizol reagent. Naive CD45RAhigh/CD27high T cell percentages were measured by flow cytometry on a PBMC aliquot from every donor. Overall study results and their limits: Observed TCR beta diversity per million T cells fell roughly linearly with age, and a significant reduction was already apparent by age roughly 40. Donor CMV infection status was unknown, potentially confounding age-related changes in expanded clonotypes. The long-lived group showed more naive CD4+ T cells, fewer expanded clones and increased TCR diversity than the aged group, suggesting age selection. Estimates of total diversity based on one million sequenced T cells were considered lower bounds and underestimates. Because profiling used bulk unsorted PBMCs, naive and antigen-experienced compartments could not be compared conclusively. A strong correlation was found between observed TCR beta diversity and the percentage of naive T cells measured by flow cytometry.

Library preparation used 5' RACE. Instrument used: Illumina HiSeq 2500. A second roughly 7 to 12 cycle PCR used a sample-barcoded 5' primer and a J-beta primer mix. Each TCR beta cDNA molecule received a unique molecular identifier from a template-switch 5' adaptor carrying 12 random nucleotides. Each sample yielded at least 3 million CDR3-containing paired-end reads. All of the RNA was converted into first-strand cDNA using the Mint cDNA synthesis kit, with a TRBC-specific oligonucleotide serving as the primer. After uracil-DNA glycosylase treatment, a first 18-cycle PCR used universal primers M1SS and BC2_uni_R on all cDNA. Regarding the original processing steps: Normalization of each sample was performed by random selection of 1 million high-quality reads, each carrying a distinct molecular identifier. Reads with shared molecular identifiers were discarded instead of being binned into consensus sequences. MiTCR, with a Q25 quality threshold and the strictest error-elimination algorithm, was used for CDR3 identification, clonotype clustering and error correction. A nonparametric unseen species model with Euler transformation was used to estimate a lower bound on total TCR beta diversity. Starting from the raw public reads, TCRdb applied fastp trimming at Q25, assembled clones with MiXCR and retained in-frame beta chains. Entries that share a CDR3 protein sequence are merged under the most common genes and DNA. TCRdb, rather than the study authors, made the V and J calls. In all, the sample holds about 970,000 distinct CDR3 sequences, and around 54% of those were seen once. Clones ranked in the top ten supply around 21% of the sample.

The TCR was taken from an older woman in good health. Sequenced sample: blood. Recombination connected TRBV30 to TRBJ1-6, with TRBD1 tentatively as D gene (6 bases match). The CDR3 region: CASNRDTNSPLHF. The DNA sequence reads TGTGCCTCAAACCGGGACACAAATTCACCCCTCCACTTT.